A single sample is the source of the 5 T cell receptor beta chains below, sequenced in a study of PD-1 blockade in classical Hodgkin lymphoma. The method was immunoSEQ multiplex PCR; TCRdb's version includes in-frame clones alone and lacks a portion of them. The sample records approximately 6,000 clones, about 86% being singletons. Each of the patients experienced relapse following autologous stem cell transplantation, and their brentuximab vedotin exposure differed. Material: peripheral blood mononuclear cells (PBMCs), obtained before the second cycle of nivolumab. The receptors were gathered from a human donor with classical Hodgkin lymphoma.

V is TRBV29-1 and J is TRBJ2-2; TRBD1 matches at 9 bases. This CDR3 contains 15 residues. V was clipped by 6 bases and J by 5 bases; unmatched bases: 10. Germline lookup yields CDR1 SQVTM and CDR2 ANQGSEA. The chain's CDR3 is CSVQSRDRATGELFF. CDR3 coding DNA: TGCAGCGTGCAATCTCGGGACAGGGCAACCGGGGAGCTGTTTTTT.

The V call is TRBV6-6, the J call TRBJ1-5; no firm D call. CDR3 length: 15 residues. V was pared by 3 bases and J by 4 bases, with 13 bases between. CDR1 and CDR2 from the germline V gene are MNHNY and SVGAGI (reference sequence). DNA of the CDR3: TGTGCCAGCAGTTATAGGTCGGGCGGGAATCAGCCCCAGCATTTT. It translates to CASSYRSGGNQPQHF.

The V and J genes are TRBV6-1 and TRBJ1-4, with a tentative D call TRBD1 (5 bases). The CDR3 runs to 13 residues. Germline V gene data show CDR1 as MNHNS and CDR2 as SASEGT. Deletions cut 7 bases from V and 0 bases from J, with 6 bases between. For the CDR3, the DNA is TGTGCCAGCATGGGGGCAACTAATGAAAAACTGTTTTTT. As protein: CASMGATNEKLFF.

The V call is TRBV7-9, the J call TRBJ2-7; D is perhaps TRBD1 (5 bases). The CDR3 contains 13 residues. V was clipped by 2 bases and J by 5 bases, with 10 bases between them. The germline V gene encodes CDR1 SEHNR and CDR2 FQNEAQ (reference sequence). The CDR3 DNA sequence: TGTGCCAGCAGCTTAATAGGGGCACACGAGCAGTACGTC. This codes for CASSLIGAHEQYV.

Only a few counts were recorded for this clone. The chain links TRBV29-1 to TRBJ1-1; 12 bases line up with TRBD1. This CDR3 is built from 15 residues. Trimming at V came to 1 base and at J to 8 bases, leaving 8 bases not matched to a gene. The V gene's germline CDR1 is SQVTM and CDR2 ANQGSEA. This CDR3 is CSVEAPGTGGMEAFF. For the CDR3, the DNA is TGCAGCGTTGAAGCCCCCGGGACAGGGGGCATGGAAGCTTTCTTT.